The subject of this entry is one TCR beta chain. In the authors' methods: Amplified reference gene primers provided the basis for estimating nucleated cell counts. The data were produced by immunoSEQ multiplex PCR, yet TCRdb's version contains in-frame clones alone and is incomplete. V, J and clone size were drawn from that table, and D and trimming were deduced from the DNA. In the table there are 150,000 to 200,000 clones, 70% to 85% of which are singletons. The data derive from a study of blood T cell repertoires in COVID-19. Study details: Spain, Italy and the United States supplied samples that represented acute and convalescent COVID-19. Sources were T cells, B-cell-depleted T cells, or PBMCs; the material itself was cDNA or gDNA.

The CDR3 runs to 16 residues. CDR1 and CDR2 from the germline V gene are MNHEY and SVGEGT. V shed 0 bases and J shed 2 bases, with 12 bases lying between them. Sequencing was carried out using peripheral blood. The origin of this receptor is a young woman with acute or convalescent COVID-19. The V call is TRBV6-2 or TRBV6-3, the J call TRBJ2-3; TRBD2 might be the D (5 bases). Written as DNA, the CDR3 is TGTGCCAGCAGTTACTCAGGAGCGGATTTCACAGATACGCAGTATTTT. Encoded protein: CASSYSGADFTDTQYF.